Below are 10 T cell receptor beta chains sequenced from a single sample in a study of control samples from healthy donors and cancer patients. Sequenced by immunoSEQ multiplex PCR; TCRdb stores in-frame clones only, minus some. The sample lists around 170,000 clones; about 91% were seen once. Sequences were obtained from blood. These receptors all come from a woman aged 30 to 39 in good health.

The chain uses TRBV7-5 and TRBJ2-6; TRBD1 was called by the table and not checked on the DNA. TRBV7-5 is recorded as a pseudogene. The CDR3 covers 22 residues. CDR3 sequence (DNA): TGTGTCAGAAGCAAAAGAACCTCGCCCGACAGGGTTTTTAATTCTGGGGCCAACGTCCTGACTTTC. Translating it yields CVRSKRTSPDRVFNSGANVLTF.

The chain carries TRBV30 and TRBJ1-2; D is possibly TRBD1 (5 bases). Germline-derived CDR1 and CDR2 are GTSNPN and SVGIG (reference sequence). V was pared by 4 bases and J by 4 bases, with 10 bases between. CDR3 size: 12 residues. The DNA for the CDR3 is TGTGCCTGGATTGGGGACGTCTATGGCTACACCTTC. Amino acids: CAWIGDVYGYTF.

This chain joins TRBV5-4 and TRBJ2-1; TRBD2 is a possible D gene (6 bases). Germline V CDR1 and CDR2: SGHNT, YYREEE (reference sequence). V was pared by 4 bases and J by 9 bases, with 11 bases between. The CDR3 sequence is 12 residues long. CDR3 nucleotides: TGTGCCAGCAGCACGGGACTCCCTGAGCAGTTCTTC. Translated: CASSTGLPEQFF.

J is TRBJ2-3 and V is TRBV24-1; 8 bases are shared with TRBD2. The CDR3 totals 16 residues. J gave up 4 bases and V 3 bases, and 8 bases lay outside the gene matches. CDR1 is KGHDR and CDR2 is SFDVKD in the germline V gene. The CDR3 here is CATSDPREGRADTQYF. The CDR3 nucleotides are TGTGCCACCAGTGATCCCCGGGAGGGGAGGGCAGATACGCAGTATTTT.

A single count supports this clone. V is TRBV19 and J is TRBJ1-2, with unresolved D. Germline V lookup: CDR1 LNHDA, CDR2 SQIVND (reference sequence). The CDR3 has 13 amino acids. V was clipped by 3 bases and J by 7 bases, with 12 bases between them. CDR3 coding DNA: TGTGCCAGTAGTATCGGGCCCAGTATTGGCTACACCTTC. Translation gives CASSIGPSIGYTF.

This chain connects TRBV20-1 to TRBJ2-7; D gene uncertain. This CDR3 has 14 amino acids. Germline-derived CDR1 and CDR2 are DFQATT and SNEGSKA (reference sequence). Trimming left V 3 bases short and J 9 bases short, with 21 bases between. The CDR3 region is CSASGATHLIGQYF. For the CDR3, the DNA is TGCAGTGCTAGTGGTGCTACCCATCTTATCGGGCAGTACTTC.

The chain uses TRBV2 and TRBJ2-7, with 9 bases identical to TRBD2. The germline gives CDR1 SNHLY, CDR2 FYNNEI. This CDR3 spans 23 amino acids. V shed 4 bases, J shed 5 bases, and the junction held 33 bases outside the gene matches. The DNA for the CDR3 is TGTGCCAGCAGTGTCGATCGGTTTCGAGGGTTCTCCAGCGGGGGGACCGGGAGGGACGAGCAGTACTTC. It translates to CASSVDRFRGFSSGGTGRDEQYF. The entire variable domain, with the rest obtained from reference TRBV2 and TRBJ2-7, is as follows: EPEVTQTPSHQVTQMGQEVILRCVPISNHLYFYWYRQILGQKVEFLVSFYNNEISEKSEIFDDQFSVERPDGSNFTLKIRSTKLEDSAMYFCASSVDRFRGFSSGGTGRDEQYFGPGTRLTVT.

This clone appeared a single time. The chain combines TRBV28 with TRBJ2-1, with D uncertain. Germline-derived CDR1 and CDR2 are MDHEN and SYDVKM. Deletions cut 7 bases from V and 4 bases from J, with 14 bases between. The CDR3 has 14 residues. CDR3 residues: CASTPPSSYNEQFF. The DNA of the CDR3 is TGTGCCAGCACCCCCCCATCCAGTTACAATGAGCAGTTCTTC.

J is TRBJ1-5 and V is TRBV5-1; no reliable D call. This CDR3 has 16 residues. From germline, CDR1 is SGHRS and CDR2 YFSETQ. Trimming left V 4 bases short and J 0 bases short, with 14 bases between. The CDR3 nucleotides read TGCGCCAGCAGCGCAGCCCCGGGGAATAGCAATCAGCCCCAGCATTTT. Translation gives CASSAAPGNSNQPQHF.

Remarks on this clone: The sample holds other DNA sequences that translate to the same CDR3. This CDR3 reads CASSDSPNQPQHF. The CDR3 region has the DNA TGTGCCAGCAGTGACTCTCCCAATCAGCCCCAGCATTTT. The chain is built from TRBV6-4 and TRBJ1-5; D gene ambiguous. V shed 0 bases and J shed 3 bases, with 3 bases lying between them. The germline gives CDR1 MRHNA, CDR2 SNTAGT. The CDR3 covers 13 residues.